This TCR beta chain was sequenced during a study of blood T cell repertoires in COVID-19. Study as a whole: Sites in the United States, Italy and Spain provided acute and convalescent COVID-19 samples. Sample material is recorded as cDNA or gDNA derived from T cells, B-cell-depleted T cells, or PBMCs.

Original processing methods: Amplification of reference gene primers provided the estimated nucleated cell counts. TCRdb keeps only in-frame clones here, not all; method: immunoSEQ multiplex PCR. For V, J and clone size, that table is used; D and trimming come from the DNA. The repertoire includes some 200,000 clones, roughly nine tenths of them detected once, and roughly 12% sits in the top ten. The V gene's germline CDR1 is SGHNT and CDR2 YENEEA. Trimming pared 0 bases from V and 4 bases from J, leaving 9 bases between. The CDR3 consists of 14 residues. The rearrangement joins TRBV11-3 to TRBJ1-1; no definite D call. The source is a woman between 18 and 30 years old who had recovered from COVID-19. The specimen was peripheral blood. CDR3 in DNA: TGTGCCAGCAGCTTAGATACAAGTGGCACTGAAGCTTTCTTT. Protein: CASSLDTSGTEAFF.